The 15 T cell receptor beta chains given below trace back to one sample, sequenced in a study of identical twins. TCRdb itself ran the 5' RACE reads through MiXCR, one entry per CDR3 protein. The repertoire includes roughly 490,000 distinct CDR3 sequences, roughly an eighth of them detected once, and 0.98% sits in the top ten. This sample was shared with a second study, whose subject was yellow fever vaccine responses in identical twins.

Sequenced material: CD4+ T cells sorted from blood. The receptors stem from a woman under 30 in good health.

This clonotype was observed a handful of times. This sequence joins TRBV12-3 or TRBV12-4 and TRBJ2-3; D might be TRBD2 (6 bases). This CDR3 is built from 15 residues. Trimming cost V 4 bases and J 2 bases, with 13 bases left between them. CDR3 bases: TGTGCCAGCAGTTATAGCGGAACTTACACAGATACGCAGTATTTT. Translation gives CASSYSGTYTDTQYF.

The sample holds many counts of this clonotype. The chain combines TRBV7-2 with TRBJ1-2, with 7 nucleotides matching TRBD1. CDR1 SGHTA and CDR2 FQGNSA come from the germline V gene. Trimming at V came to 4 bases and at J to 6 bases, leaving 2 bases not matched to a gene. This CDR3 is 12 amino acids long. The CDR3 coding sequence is TGTGCCAGCAGCTCACAGGGGAATGGCTACACCTTC. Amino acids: CASSSQGNGYTF.

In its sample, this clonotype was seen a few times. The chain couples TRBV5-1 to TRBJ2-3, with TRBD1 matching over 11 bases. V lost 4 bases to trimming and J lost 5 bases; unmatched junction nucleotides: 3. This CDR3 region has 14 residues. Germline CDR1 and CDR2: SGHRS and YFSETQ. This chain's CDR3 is CASSQDRGQDTQYF. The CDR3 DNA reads TGCGCCAGCAGCCAGGACAGGGGGCAAGATACGCAGTATTTT.

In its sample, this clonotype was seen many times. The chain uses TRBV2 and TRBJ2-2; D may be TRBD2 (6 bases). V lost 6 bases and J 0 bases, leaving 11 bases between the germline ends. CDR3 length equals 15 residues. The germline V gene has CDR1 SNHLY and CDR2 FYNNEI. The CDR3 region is CASRGGDPNTGELFF. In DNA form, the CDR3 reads TGTGCCAGCAGGGGGGGAGACCCGAACACCGGGGAGCTGTTTTTT.

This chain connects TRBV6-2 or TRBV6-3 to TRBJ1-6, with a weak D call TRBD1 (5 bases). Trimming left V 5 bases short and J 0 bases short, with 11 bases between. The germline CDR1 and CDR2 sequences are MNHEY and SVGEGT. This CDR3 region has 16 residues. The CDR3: CASSRQKSSYNSPLHF. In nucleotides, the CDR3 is TGTGCCAGCAGTCGACAGAAGAGCTCCTATAATTCACCCCTCCACTTT.

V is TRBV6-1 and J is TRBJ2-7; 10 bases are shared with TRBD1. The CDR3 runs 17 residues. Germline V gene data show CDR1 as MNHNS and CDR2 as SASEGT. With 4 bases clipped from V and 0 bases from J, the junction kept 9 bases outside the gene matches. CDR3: CASSVRGGTGASYEQYF. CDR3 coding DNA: TGTGCCAGCAGTGTCCGCGGAGGGACAGGGGCCTCCTACGAGCAGTACTTC.

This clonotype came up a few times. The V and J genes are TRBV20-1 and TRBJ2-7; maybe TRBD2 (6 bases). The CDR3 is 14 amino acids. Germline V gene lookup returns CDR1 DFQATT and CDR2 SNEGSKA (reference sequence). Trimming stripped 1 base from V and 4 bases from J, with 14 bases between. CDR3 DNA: TGCAGTGCTAGAGTAGAGGGAGGTAAATACGAGCAGTACTTC. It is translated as CSARVEGGKYEQYF.

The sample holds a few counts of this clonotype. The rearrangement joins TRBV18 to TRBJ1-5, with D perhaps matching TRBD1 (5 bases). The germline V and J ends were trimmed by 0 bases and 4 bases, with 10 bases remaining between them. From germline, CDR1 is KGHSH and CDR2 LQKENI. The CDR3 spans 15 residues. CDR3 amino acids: CASSPPSRENQPQHF. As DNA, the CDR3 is TGTGCCAGCTCACCACCAAGCAGGGAGAATCAGCCCCAGCATTTT.

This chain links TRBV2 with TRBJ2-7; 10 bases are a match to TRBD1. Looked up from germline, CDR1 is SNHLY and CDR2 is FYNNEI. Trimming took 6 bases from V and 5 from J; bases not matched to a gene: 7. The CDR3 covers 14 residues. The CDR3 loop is CASSGRQGADEQYF. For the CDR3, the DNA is TGTGCCAGCAGCGGACGACAGGGGGCTGACGAGCAGTACTTC. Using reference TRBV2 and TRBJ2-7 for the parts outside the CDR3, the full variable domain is EPEVTQTPSHQVTQMGQEVILRCVPISNHLYFYWYRQILGQKVEFLVSFYNNEISEKSEIFDDQFSVERPDGSNFTLKIRSTKLEDSAMYFCASSGRQGADEQYFGPGTRLTVT.

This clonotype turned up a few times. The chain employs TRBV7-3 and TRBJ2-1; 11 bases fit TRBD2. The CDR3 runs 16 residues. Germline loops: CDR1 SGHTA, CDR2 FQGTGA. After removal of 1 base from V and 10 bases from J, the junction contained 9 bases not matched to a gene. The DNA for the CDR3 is TGTGCCAGCAGCTTAATCATGACTAGCGGGGTCGGAGAGCAGTTCTTC. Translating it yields CASSLIMTSGVGEQFF.

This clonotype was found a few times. The CDR3: CASSGSGGSTDTQYF. CDR3 DNA sequence: TGTGCCAGCAGCGGTAGCGGGGGGAGCACAGATACGCAGTATTTT. The chain links TRBV7-2 to TRBJ2-3; 10 nucleotides line up with TRBD2. This CDR3 region has 15 residues. Germline V gene sequence: CDR1 SGHTA, CDR2 FQGNSA. V was clipped by 5 bases and J by 0 bases; unmatched bases: 2.

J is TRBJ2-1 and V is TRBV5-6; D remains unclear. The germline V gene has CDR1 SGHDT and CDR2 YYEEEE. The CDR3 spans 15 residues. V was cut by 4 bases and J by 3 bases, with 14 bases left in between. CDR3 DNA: TGTGCCAGCAGCCTCGGGCTCCCATGCTACAATGAGCAGTTCTTC. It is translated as CASSLGLPCYNEQFF.

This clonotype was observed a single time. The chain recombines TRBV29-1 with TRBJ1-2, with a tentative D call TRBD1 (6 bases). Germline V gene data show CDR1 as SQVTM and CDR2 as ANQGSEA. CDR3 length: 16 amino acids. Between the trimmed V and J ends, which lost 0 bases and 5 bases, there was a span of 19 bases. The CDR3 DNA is TGCAGCGTTGAAGATCTCTCCCCCGGGACAAAGTATGGCTACACCTTC. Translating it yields CSVEDLSPGTKYGYTF.

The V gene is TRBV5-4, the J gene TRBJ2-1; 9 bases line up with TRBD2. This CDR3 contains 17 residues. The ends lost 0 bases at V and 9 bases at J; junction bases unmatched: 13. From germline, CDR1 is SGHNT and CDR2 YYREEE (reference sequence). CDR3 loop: CASSLESSGTAWGEQFF. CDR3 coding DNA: TGTGCCAGCAGCTTGGAGTCTAGCGGGACAGCCTGGGGTGAGCAGTTCTTC.

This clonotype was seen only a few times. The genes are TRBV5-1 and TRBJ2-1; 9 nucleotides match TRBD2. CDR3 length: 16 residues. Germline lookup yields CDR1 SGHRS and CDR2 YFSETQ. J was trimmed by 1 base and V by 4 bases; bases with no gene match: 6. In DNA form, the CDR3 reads TGCGCCAGCAGCCTTATAGCGGGAGTGTCCTACAATGAGCAGTTCTTC. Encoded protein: CASSLIAGVSYNEQFF.